This T cell receptor beta chain was found in a study of CD8+CD57+ T cells in acquired aplastic anemia listed by TCRdb under 2018. As for the study more broadly: Extracted DNA from sorted CD4+ and CD8+ cells averaged about 3 ug, ranging from about 0.18 to 27.4 ug. Healthy donor samples averaged about 9.9 million reads for CD4+ and about 12 million for CD8+ cells.

Profiling of TCR beta VDJ combinations and CDR3 sequences used genomic DNA as the template. An Illumina HiSeq 2000 was the platform used for TCR repertoire sequencing. As for the authors' bioinformatics: TRBV/TRBJ rearrangement plots, CDR3 size and DJ length profiles, and Simpson's diversity index were used to evaluate the repertoires. Whichever DNA sequence was most abundant in the deep sequencing data was defined as the immunodominant clone. CDR3 amino acid sequences were checked for sharing between subjects and were compared against published repertoires and the VDJdb database. TCRdb redid the processing of the public reads, applying fastp at Q25 and MiXCR, and retained in-frame beta chains. Each entry is one CDR3 protein sequence, shown with its most common DNA and genes. TCRdb's processing, not the authors', yielded these V and J calls. The sample records some 48,000 distinct CDR3 sequences, about 73% of which are singletons. The ten largest clones capture around a third of the sample.

This clonotype turned up a few times. Its antigen specificity is not known. Base qualities are not recorded, but no much larger clone differs from it by a single base. The paper's findings and limits, for the study overall: CD8+ Simpson's diversity did not differ significantly between patients and healthy controls (P=0.060). Although twenty-nine CD8+ CDR3 sequences were shared by patients and controls, these sequences appeared highly expressed in patients and within the immunodominant clones of patients.

In the study, sorted CD4+ and CD8+ blood T cells from patients with severe aplastic anemia and from healthy subjects underwent deep sequencing of TCR repertoires. Ficoll-Paque density gradient centrifugation was used to isolate peripheral blood mononuclear cells. Before DNA extraction, CD4+ and CD8+ T cells were sorted by FACS or by magnetic beads. From the cysteine up to the phenylalanine, the CDR3 has a length of 10 residues. Only the CDR3 part of the read is kept: 30 bases, read in frame from the first base. Via the germline V gene (reference sequence), CDR1 is SEHNR and CDR2 FQNEAQ. Trimming takes 10 bases from V and 6 bases from J, and the germline ends sit 9 bases apart.

The receptor comes from a human donor in good health, serving as a control. The V and J segments used are TRBV7-9 and TRBJ1-1; matching of 6 bases hints at TRBD1 as the D gene. Sequences were obtained from sorted CD4+, CD8+, or CD8+CD57+ T cells (not recorded which) from PBMCs. The base sequence is TGTGCCACCTGGACAGCTGAAGCTTTCTTT. Its coded protein is CATWTAEAFF.